Listed below are T cell receptor beta chains from one sample, sequenced in a study of blood T cell repertoires in COVID-19. This table comes from immunoSEQ multiplex PCR, and its TCRdb copy is limited to in-frame clones, with some not included. Of about 230,000 clones listed, less than 85% are singletons. The sample taken for sequencing was peripheral blood. The receptors were sampled from a woman in her 70s with active or convalescent COVID-19. Each CDR3 is given with its conserved first and last residue. A D gene is named only where the DNA matches it firmly. The listing skips clone size in some rows; elsewhere it reads once, few, many or a size class.

d_gene	v_gene	abundance	j_gene	CDR3nt	CDR3aa
TRBD1	TRBV5-4	-	TRBJ1-6	TGTGCCAGCAGCTGGGGACAGGGGAGAAATTCACCCCTCCACTTT	CASSWGQGRNSPLHF
-	TRBV2	-	TRBJ2-3	TGTGCCAGCAGCCCAATAGATACGCAGTATTTT	CASSPIDTQYF
TRBD1	TRBV15	-	TRBJ1-2	TGTGCCACCAGCCCCGGGGGGGGACAGGGGAACTATGGCTACACCTTC	CATSPGGGQGNYGYTF
-	TRBV3-1/TRBV3-2	-	TRBJ1-1	TGTGCCAGCAGCCAAGGTAGCATGAACACTGAAGCTTTCTTT	CASSQGSMNTEAFF
TRBD2	TRBV11-3	-	TRBJ2-7	TGTGCCAGCAGCTTAGATAAGAGGGAAGCGGGAGGGCCCTACGAGCAGTACTTC	CASSLDKREAGGPYEQYF
TRBD1	TRBV18	-	TRBJ2-7	TGTGCCAGCTCACTACAGGGGCTGACAGGCAACCCGTACGAGCAGTACTTC	CASSLQGLTGNPYEQYF
-	TRBV28	-	TRBJ1-2	TGTGCCAGCAGTTCAAGACAGCGCGGCTACACCTTC	CASSSRQRGYTF
TRBD1	TRBV19	-	TRBJ1-1	TGTGCCAGTACCACCCCATATATGGGGACAGGGGTTCGTGGGAACACTGAAGCTTTCTTT	CASTTPYMGTGVRGNTEAFF
-	TRBV5-1	-	TRBJ2-7	TGCGCCAGCAGCTTGGCAACCACAGTCTACGAGCAGTACTTC	CASSLATTVYEQYF
-	TRBV7-8	-	TRBJ2-7	TGTGCCAGCAGCTTAGCGGCAGGGCTCGAGCAGTACTTC	CASSLAAGLEQYF
-	TRBV7-8	-	TRBJ2-7	TGTGCCAGCAGCCGACGAGGCGAGCAGTACTTC	CASSRRGEQYF
-	TRBV29-1	-	TRBJ2-1	TGCAGCGTTGATGGTCGCAGGGGGGTCGGCAATGAGCAGTTCTTC	CSVDGRRGVGNEQFF
TRBD1	TRBV5-1	-	TRBJ2-1	TGCGCCAGCAGCACCACAGGGGTCAGTGAGCAGTTCTTC	CASSTTGVSEQFF
TRBD1	TRBV6-5	-	TRBJ1-1	TGTGCCAGCAGTTACTCAGGGGGCAGCCTGAACACTGAAGCTTTCTTT	CASSYSGGSLNTEAFF
TRBD1	TRBV19	few	TRBJ1-2	TGTGCCAGTAGTCTCTGGACAGGCGAAGGGGGCTACACCTTC	CASSLWTGEGGYTF
-	TRBV14	-	TRBJ2-5	TGTGCCAGCAGCCAAGGAGTCTTTACCCAAGAGACCCAGTACTTC	CASSQGVFTQETQYF
TRBD2	TRBV5-1	-	TRBJ2-1	TGCGCCAGCAGCTTGGGCGGGAGCTTCAATGAGCAGTTCTTC	CASSLGGSFNEQFF
-	TRBV6-6	-	TRBJ1-1	TGTGCCAGCAGTCTAACAGGGCCGGGGACTGAAGCTTTCTTT	CASSLTGPGTEAFF
-	TRBV4-3	-	TRBJ1-5	TGCGCCAGCAGCCAGGGGGCTCTTCAGCCCCAGCATTTT	CASSQGALQPQHF
TRBD2	TRBV18	-	TRBJ2-4	TGTGCCAGCTCACAGGGTCCGGGGCAAGGGACTAGCAGAGAAAACATTCAGTACTTC	CASSQGPGQGTSRENIQYF
TRBD1	TRBV30	-	TRBJ1-6	TGTGCCTGGAGTTCAGGGGGACGCTTGAGCTCCTATAATTCACCCCTCCACTTT	CAWSSGGRLSSYNSPLHF
TRBD1	TRBV7-2	-	TRBJ2-5	TGTGCCAGCAGCCTACAGGGGTCCAAAGAGACCCAGTACTTC	CASSLQGSKETQYF
TRBD2	TRBV5-1	-	TRBJ2-1	TGCGCCAGCAGCTTGGGGACCCTAGCGGGGGGGCACGATGAGCAGTTCTTC	CASSLGTLAGGHDEQFF
-	TRBV2	-	TRBJ2-1	TGTGCCAGCAGTGACCTTGGGCCCTTTGGAGAGCAGTTCTTC	CASSDLGPFGEQFF
-	TRBV5-4	-	TRBJ2-3	TGTGCCAGCAGCCGGACAGGGACTACAAGCACAGATACGCAGTATTTT	CASSRTGTTSTDTQYF
-	TRBV27	-	TRBJ2-3	TGTGCCAGCAGACTTTGGGGGAGGACAGATACGCAGTATTTT	CASRLWGRTDTQYF
-	TRBV5-1	-	TRBJ2-1	TGCGCCAGCAGCATCGCCGGGTCCCAAAATGAGCAGTTCTTC	CASSIAGSQNEQFF
-	TRBV30	-	TRBJ2-5	TGTGCCTGGAGTGCCCCGGCGGGCGAGACCCAGTACTTC	CAWSAPAGETQYF